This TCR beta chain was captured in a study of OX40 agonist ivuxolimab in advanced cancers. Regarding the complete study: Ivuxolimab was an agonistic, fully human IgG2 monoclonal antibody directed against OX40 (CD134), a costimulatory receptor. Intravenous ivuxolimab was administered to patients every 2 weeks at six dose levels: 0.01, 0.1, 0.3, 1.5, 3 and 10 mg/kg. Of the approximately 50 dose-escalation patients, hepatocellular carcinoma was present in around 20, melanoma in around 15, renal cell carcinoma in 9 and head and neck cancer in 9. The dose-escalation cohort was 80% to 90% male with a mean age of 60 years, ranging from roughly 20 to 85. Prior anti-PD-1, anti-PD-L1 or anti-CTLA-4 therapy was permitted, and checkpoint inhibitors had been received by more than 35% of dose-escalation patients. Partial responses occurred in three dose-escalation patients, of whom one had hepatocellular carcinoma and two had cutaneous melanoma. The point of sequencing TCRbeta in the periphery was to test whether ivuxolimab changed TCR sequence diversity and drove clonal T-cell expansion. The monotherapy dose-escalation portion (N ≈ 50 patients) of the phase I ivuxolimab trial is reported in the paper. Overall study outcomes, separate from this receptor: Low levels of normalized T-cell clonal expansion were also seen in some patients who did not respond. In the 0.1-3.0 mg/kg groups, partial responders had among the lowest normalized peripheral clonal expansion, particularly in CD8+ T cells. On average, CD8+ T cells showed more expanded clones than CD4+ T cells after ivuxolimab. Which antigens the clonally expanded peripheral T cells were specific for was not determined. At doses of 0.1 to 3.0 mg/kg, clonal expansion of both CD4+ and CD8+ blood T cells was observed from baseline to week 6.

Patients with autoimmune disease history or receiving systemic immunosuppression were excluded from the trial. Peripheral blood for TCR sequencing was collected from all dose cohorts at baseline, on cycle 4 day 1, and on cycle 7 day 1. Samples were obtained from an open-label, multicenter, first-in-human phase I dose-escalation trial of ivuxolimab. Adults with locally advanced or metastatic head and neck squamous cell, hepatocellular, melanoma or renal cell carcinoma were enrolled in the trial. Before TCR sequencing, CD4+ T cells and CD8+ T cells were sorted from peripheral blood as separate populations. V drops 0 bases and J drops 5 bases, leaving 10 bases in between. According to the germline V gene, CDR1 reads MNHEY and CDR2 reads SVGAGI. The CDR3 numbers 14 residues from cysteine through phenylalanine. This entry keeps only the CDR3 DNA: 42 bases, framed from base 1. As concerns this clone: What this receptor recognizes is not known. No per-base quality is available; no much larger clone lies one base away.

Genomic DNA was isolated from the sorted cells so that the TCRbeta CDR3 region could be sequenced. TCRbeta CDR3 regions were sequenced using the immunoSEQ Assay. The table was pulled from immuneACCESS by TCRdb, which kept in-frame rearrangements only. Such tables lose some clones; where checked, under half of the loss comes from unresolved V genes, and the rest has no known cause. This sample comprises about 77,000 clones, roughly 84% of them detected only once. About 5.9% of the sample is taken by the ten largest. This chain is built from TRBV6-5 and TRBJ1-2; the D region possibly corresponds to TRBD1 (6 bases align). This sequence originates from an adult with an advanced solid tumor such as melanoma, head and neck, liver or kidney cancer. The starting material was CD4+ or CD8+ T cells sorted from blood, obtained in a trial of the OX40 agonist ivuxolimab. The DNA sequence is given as TGTGCCAGCAGTTACTCAGGGGGGGTTTATGGCTACACCTTC. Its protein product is CASSYSGGVYGYTF.